This T cell receptor (beta chain) was sequenced in a study of cytomegalovirus exposure and HLA in healthy donors. Study results and limitations: An analysis that was carried out later associated some 17,000 TCR beta sequences with HLA alleles at 0.05 false discovery rate.

The CDR3 loop spans 14 amino acids. CDR1 is SGHRS, CDR2 YFSETQ, per germline. Trimming removed 0 bases from V and 4 bases from J, with 11 bases in between. The study ran its PCR with 60 Vbeta and 13 Jbeta primers. Data came from immunoSEQ multiplex PCR; TCRdb stores just in-frame clones and leaves some out. The sample holds about 140,000 clones, approximately 80% seen once. With regard to this clone: Its antigen is unidentified.

This chain joins TRBV5-1 and TRBJ2-7, with D possibly matching TRBD2 (5 bases). The source is a woman aged 40 to 50 in good health and CMV-seropositive. Sequenced material: PBMCs. CDR3 sequence reads: CASSLVGLSYEQYF. The CDR3 region has the DNA TGCGCCAGCAGCTTGGTAGGACTCTCATACGAGCAGTACTTC.